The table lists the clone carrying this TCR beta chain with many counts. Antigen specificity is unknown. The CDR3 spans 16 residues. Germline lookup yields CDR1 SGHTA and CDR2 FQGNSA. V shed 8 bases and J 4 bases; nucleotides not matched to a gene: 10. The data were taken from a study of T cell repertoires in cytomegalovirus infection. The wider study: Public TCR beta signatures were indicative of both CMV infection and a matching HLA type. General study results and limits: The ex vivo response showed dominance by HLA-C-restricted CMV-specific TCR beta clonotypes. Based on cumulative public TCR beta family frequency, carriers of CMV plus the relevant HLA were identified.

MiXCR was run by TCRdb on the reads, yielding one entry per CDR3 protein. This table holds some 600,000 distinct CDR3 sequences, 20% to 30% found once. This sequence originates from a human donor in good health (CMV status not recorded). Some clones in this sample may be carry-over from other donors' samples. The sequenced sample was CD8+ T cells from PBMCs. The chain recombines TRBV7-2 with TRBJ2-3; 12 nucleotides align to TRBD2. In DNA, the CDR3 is TGTGCCAGCGACCTAGCGGGGGGGCCATTCCCAGATACGCAGTATTTT. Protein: CASDLAGGPFPDTQYF.